Included here is one T cell receptor (beta chain) sequence, with context. Construction of the TCRbeta library involved unique molecular identifiers. From the PCR reads, TCRdb called clonotypes with MiXCR, one entry per CDR3 protein. The sample holds around 52,000 distinct CDR3 sequences, under 6% seen once. The data originate from a study of T-cell reconstitution after alpha-beta-depleted transplantation in children. V was pared by 0 bases and J by 7 bases, with 9 bases of the junction left unmatched. The CDR3 totals 16 residues. Germline CDR1 and CDR2: SGDLS and YYNGEE. The specimen was PBMCs, mostly from graft donor cells, collected 60 days after TCRalphabeta/CD19-depleted stem cell transplant. The genes are TRBV9 and TRBJ2-1, with 8 bases matching TRBD2. The TCR was taken from a female patient aged 2 to 10 who had a stem cell transplant for aplastic anemia, so the T cells may come from the graft donor. DNA of the CDR3: TGTGCCAGCAGCGTAGCTCCGAGCGGGACTAGTAATGAGCAGTTCTTC. Its protein is CASSVAPSGTSNEQFF.